Listed below are T cell receptor beta chains from one sample, sequenced in a study of cytomegalovirus exposure and HLA in healthy donors. The repertoire was sequenced with immunoSEQ multiplex PCR; TCRdb's copy has only in-frame clones and lacks some. This table holds about 130,000 clones, about two thirds found once. Material for sequencing was PBMCs. Receptors originate from a woman aged 55-70 years in good health and CMV-seropositive. The CDR3 runs from the conserved cysteine through the conserved F or W. A D gene is named only where the DNA matches it firmly. The size field is filled for only some rows; it gives once, few, many or a size class.

len | d_gene | abundance | j_gene | v_gene | CDR3nt | CDR3aa
15 | NA | NA | TRBJ1-3 | TRBV6-5 | TGTGCCAGCAGTTACTCGGGCAGGAGGGGAAACACCATATATTTT | CASSYSGRRGNTIYF
15 | NA | NA | TRBJ1-2 | TRBV5-1 | TGCGCCAGCAGCCCAGGACAAATGGCTAACTATGGCTACACCTTC | CASSPGQMANYGYTF
13 | TRBD2 | once | TRBJ2-7 | TRBV29-1 | TGCAGCGTCAGACTAGCGGGAAGAAACGAGCAGTACTTC | CSVRLAGRNEQYF
15 | TRBD1 | NA | TRBJ1-3 | TRBV7-9 | TGTGCCAGCAGCCGTTGGGACAGCTCTGGAAACACCATATATTTT | CASSRWDSSGNTIYF
15 | TRBD1 | NA | TRBJ1-5 | TRBV11-3 | TGTGCCAGCAGCCGGGACAGGGATAGCAATCAGCCCCAGCATTTT | CASSRDRDSNQPQHF
16 | TRBD2 | once | TRBJ2-3 | TRBV11-2 | TGTGCCAGCAGCGTCACTAGCGGGAGGGGGACAGATACGCAGTATTTT | CASSVTSGRGTDTQYF
16 | TRBD1 | few | TRBJ1-2 | TRBV5-4 | TGTGCCAGCAGCCCAGGGACAGTTCGTCCTAACTATGGCTACACCTTC | CASSPGTVRPNYGYTF
16 | NA | NA | TRBJ2-1 | TRBV19 | TGTGCCAGTATGAAGGAGGCGAGGAGCTCCTACAATGAGCAGTTCTTC | CASMKEARSSYNEQFF
15 | TRBD1 | few | TRBJ2-3 | TRBV4-1 | TGCGCCAGCAGCCAGACAGGGGTTAGCACAGATACGCAGTATTTT | CASSQTGVSTDTQYF
14 | NA | NA | TRBJ2-2 | TRBV7-9 | TGTGCCAGCAGCTTCTCAGGGATTACCGGGGAGCTGTTTTTT | CASSFSGITGELFF
16 | TRBD1 | NA | TRBJ2-2 | TRBV7-7 | TGTGCCAGCAGCCCCTTGACAGGGTCGGGCACCGGGGAGCTGTTTTTT | CASSPLTGSGTGELFF
13 | NA | NA | TRBJ2-7 | TRBV5-1 | TGCGCCAGCAGCTTGGACAGGCTGAACGAGCAGTACTTC | CASSLDRLNEQYF
13 | NA | NA | TRBJ1-2 | TRBV18 | TGTGCCAGCTCACCCGGCCAGGGTCGGGGCTACACCTTC | CASSPGQGRGYTF
14 | NA | NA | TRBJ1-2 | TRBV4-1 | TGCGCCAGCAGCCAAGAGGACAGTAACTATGGCTACACCTTC | CASSQEDSNYGYTF
15 | TRBD1 | NA | TRBJ1-2 | TRBV5-5 | TGTGCCAGCAGCTCGAGCGGGACAGGGCCCTATGGCTACACCTTC | CASSSSGTGPYGYTF
14 | TRBD1 | NA | TRBJ2-7 | TRBV5-1 | TGCGCCAGCAGCTTGTCGGGACAGGGCTACGAGCAGTACTTC | CASSLSGQGYEQYF
13 | TRBD1 | NA | TRBJ1-2 | TRBV5-1 | TGCGCCAGCAGCTTGGGGACAGGGAACGGCTACACCTTC | CASSLGTGNGYTF
13 | NA | few | TRBJ1-1 | TRBV7-9 | TGTGCCAGCAGCTTAGGGGGGGGCACTGAAGCTTTCTTT | CASSLGGGTEAFF
12 | NA | NA | TRBJ1-2 | TRBV11-1 | TGTGCCAGCAGGACAGGAGGTTATGGCTACACCTTC | CASRTGGYGYTF
13 | NA | NA | TRBJ1-1 | TRBV6-5 | TGTGCCAGCAGTAGGGGCTGGGACACTGAAGCTTTCTTT | CASSRGWDTEAFF
11 | NA | NA | TRBJ2-5 | TRBV6-6 | TGTGCCAGCAGTCAACAAGAGACCCAGTACTTC | CASSQQETQYF
13 | NA | NA | TRBJ2-3 | TRBV19 | TGTGCCAGTAGTATGGCTTCCACAGATACGCAGTATTTT | CASSMASTDTQYF
15 | TRBD1 | NA | TRBJ1-2 | TRBV5-6 | TGTGCCAGCAGCTGGGGGACAGAATTAAGCGATGGCTACACCTTC | CASSWGTELSDGYTF
14 | TRBD2 | NA | TRBJ2-1 | TRBV29-1 | TGCAGCGTTGGACTAGCGGGAGGCAGGAGTGAGCAGTTCTTC | CSVGLAGGRSEQFF
14 | NA | NA | TRBJ1-1 | TRBV19 | TGTGCCAGTAGGAAGGGACTGTTGAACACTGAAGCTTTCTTT | CASRKGLLNTEAFF
14 | TRBD1 | NA | TRBJ2-7 | TRBV10-3 | TGTGCCATCAGTGAGTTGGGACAGGGGGACGAGCAGTACTTC | CAISELGQGDEQYF
17 | NA | NA | TRBJ2-7 | TRBV28 | TGTGCCAGCAGTTCTACCACAGGGGGGAGGGGCTCCTACGAGCAGTACTTC | CASSSTTGGRGSYEQYF
13 | NA | few | TRBJ1-5 | TRBV6-5 | TGTGCCAGCAGTTACAGGGGCTATCAGCCCCAGCATTTT | CASSYRGYQPQHF
16 | NA | NA | TRBJ2-7 | TRBV9 | TGTGCCAGCAGCGTAGGAAAAGAGGCCGGAGTCTACGAGCAGTACTTC | CASSVGKEAGVYEQYF
13 | NA | NA | TRBJ1-5 | TRBV29-1 | TGCAGCGTTCGGGACAATTTTAATCAGCCCCAGCATTTT | CSVRDNFNQPQHF
14 | NA | few | TRBJ1-4 | TRBV28 | TGTGCCAGCAGACGGGACTTGGGGAATGAAAAACTGTTTTTT | CASRRDLGNEKLFF
15 | TRBD2 | NA | TRBJ2-3 | TRBV9 | TGTGCCAGCAGCGTAGCCGGAACTAGCGCAGATACGCAGTATTTT | CASSVAGTSADTQYF
12 | TRBD2 | NA | TRBJ2-2 | TRBV2 | TGTGCCAGCAGTGAATGGGAGGGAGGGCTGTTTTTT | CASSEWEGGLFF
15 | TRBD1 | NA | TRBJ2-1 | TRBV6-1 | TGTGCCAGCAGTGAAGCCGGGACAGTCTACAATGAGCAGTTCTTC | CASSEAGTVYNEQFF
17 | TRBD1 | NA | TRBJ2-1 | TRBV5-1 | TGCGCCAGCAGCTGGGGGACAGGGGAAGGCCGGTACAATGAGCAGTTCTTC | CASSWGTGEGRYNEQFF
15 | NA | NA | TRBJ2-5 | TRBV5-6 | TGTGCCAGCAGCTTGGGGACTAAAGGCGGTGAGACCCAGTACTTC | CASSLGTKGGETQYF
14 | TRBD2 | NA | TRBJ2-7 | TRBV11-2 | TGTGCCAGCAGCTTGGTGGGAGGGATATACGAGCAGTACTTC | CASSLVGGIYEQYF
12 | NA | NA | TRBJ2-7 | TRBV27 | TGTGCCAGCAGTTTCCCCGGCTACGAGCAGTACTTC | CASSFPGYEQYF
14 | TRBD1 | NA | TRBJ1-1 | TRBV5-1 | TGCGCCAGCAGCGCCCAGGGGGGGAACACTGAAGCTTTCTTT | CASSAQGGNTEAFF
13 | NA | NA | TRBJ2-5 | TRBV7-2 | TGTGCCAGCAGCTGGGGGACTGCCCAGACCCAGTACTTC | CASSWGTAQTQYF
13 | NA | few | TRBJ1-1 | TRBV6-5 | TGTGCCAGCACTGCCCGGGGGAACACTGAAGCTTTCTTT | CASTARGNTEAFF
14 | NA | NA | TRBJ1-5 | TRBV7-9 | TGTGCCAGCAGCTTAACTGGGGGGGATCAGCCCCAGCATTTT | CASSLTGGDQPQHF
14 | NA | NA | TRBJ2-1 | TRBV15 | TGTGCCACCAGCAGTCCTCAGGGGTACAATGAGCAGTTCTTC | CATSSPQGYNEQFF
13 | TRBD1 | NA | TRBJ2-5 | TRBV29-1 | TGCAGCGTTGGGGACAGAGAACAAGAGACCCAGTACTTC | CSVGDREQETQYF
15 | TRBD2 | NA | TRBJ2-1 | TRBV10-3 | TGTGCCATCAAAGTCGGCGGGAGGGGTTACAATGAGCAGTTCTTC | CAIKVGGRGYNEQFF
13 | NA | NA | TRBJ1-2 | TRBV28 | TGTGCCAGCAGTACTAATCAGGGTTCTGGCTACACCTTC | CASSTNQGSGYTF
14 | TRBD1 | NA | TRBJ2-1 | TRBV10-3 | TGTGCCATCAGTCCAGGACAGGGGATCCATGAGCAGTTCTTC | CAISPGQGIHEQFF
14 | NA | once | TRBJ2-1 | TRBV27 | TGTGCCAGCAGTCCCCTGTTGCCTAACAATGAGCAGTTCTTC | CASSPLLPNNEQFF
15 | TRBD1 | NA | TRBJ2-3 | TRBV28 | TGTGCCAGCAGTTTTTCAGGACAGGGCACAGATACGCAGTATTTT | CASSFSGQGTDTQYF